Below are 27 T cell receptor beta chains sequenced from a single sample in a study of regulatory T cells in long-lasting Graves disease. Through Arm-PCR of CDR3 regions and iRepertoire HTBI primers, TCR beta libraries were built. A single record per CDR3 protein comes from TCRdb applying MiXCR to the multiplex PCR reads. Seen here are hundreds of thousands of distinct CDR3 sequences, about 16% observed once, and the top ten hold 20% to 25%. Indicated time point: newly diagnosed GD, antithyroid drugs for less than 3 months. RNA isolated from PBMCs was used to make the TCR library. These same data were also listed under a study on T cells in Graves' hyperthyroidism and ophthalmopathy.

Sequences were derived from peripheral blood mononuclear cells (PBMCs), sampled at new diagnosis, from a patient treated with antithyroid drugs. These receptors were collected from a woman aged 40 to 65 with Graves disease.

This clonotype was picked up many times. This sequence joins TRBV20-1 and TRBJ1-2; 8 nucleotides align to TRBD1. The CDR3 runs to 11 residues. The germline CDR1 and CDR2 sequences are DFQATT and SNEGSKA (reference sequence). Germline trimming cut 6 bases from V and 11 bases from J; bases unmatched to any gene: 8. DNA of the CDR3: TGCAGTGCATCCAGGACAGGGCAGTACACCTTC. This translates into CSASRTGQYTF.

This clonotype showed up just a few times. CDR3 loop: CASSTTPRDTQYF. DNA of the CDR3: TGTGCCAGTAGTACGACACCTAGGGATACGCAGTATTTT. V gene TRBV19 combines with J gene TRBJ2-3, with D unclear. The CDR3 has 13 residues. V was pared by 4 bases and J by 6 bases, with 11 bases between. Per the germline V gene, CDR1 is LNHDA and CDR2 is SQIVND (reference sequence).

The chain is built from TRBV24-1 and TRBJ1-2; 12 nucleotides match TRBD1. J gave up 3 bases and V 4 bases, and 5 bases lay outside the gene matches. Germline CDR1 is KGHDR and CDR2 is SFDVKD. This CDR3 is built from 16 residues. The chain's CDR3 is CATSDPGQGAHYGYTF. The CDR3 DNA follows: TGTGCCACCAGTGACCCGGGACAGGGGGCTCACTATGGCTACACCTTC.

There are many counts of this clonotype. V usage is TRBV7-2 and J usage is TRBJ2-1; perhaps TRBD2 as D (5 bases). Deletions cut 7 bases from V and 0 bases from J, with 13 bases between. The CDR3 sequence is 15 residues long. From germline, CDR1 is SGHTA and CDR2 FQGNSA. CDR3 sequence: CASTGLISSYNEQFF. Here the CDR3 DNA reads TGTGCCAGCACCGGACTTATCAGCTCCTACAATGAGCAGTTCTTC.

This clonotype was seen a handful of times. This chain connects TRBV19 to TRBJ1-3, with D perhaps matching TRBD1 (5 bases). This CDR3 has 15 amino acids. Trimming removed 1 base from V and 4 bases from J, with 11 bases in between. CDR1 and CDR2 (germline): LNHDA, SQIVND (reference sequence). The CDR3 protein is CASSIGGTAGNTIYF. The CDR3, as DNA: TGTGCCAGTAGTATAGGAGGGACGGCAGGAAACACCATATATTTT.

At least ten counts were recorded for this clonotype. The chain links TRBV7-3 to TRBJ1-1, with D possibly matching TRBD1 (6 bases). The V gene's germline CDR1 is SGHTA and CDR2 FQGTGA. The CDR3 has 15 residues. With 5 bases removed from V and 1 base from J, the gap between germline ends came to 14 bases. CDR3 bases: TGTGCCAGCAGCCCCCTCCCAGGGGCGAACACTGAAGCTTTCTTT. It is translated as CASSPLPGANTEAFF. The full variable domain, its missing parts supplied by reference TRBV7-3 and TRBJ1-1, is GAGVSQTPSNKVTEKGKYVELRCDPISGHTALYWYRQSLGQGPEFLIYFQGTGAADDSGLPNDRFFAVRPEGSVSTLKIQRTERGDSAVYLCASSPLPGANTEAFFGQGTRLTVV.

This clonotype was found many times. This chain links TRBV28 with TRBJ1-4; 10 bases are shared with TRBD1. This CDR3 spans 14 amino acids. V was pared by 8 bases and J by 6 bases, with 6 bases of the junction left unmatched. Germline V lookup: CDR1 MDHEN, CDR2 SYDVKM. CDR3: CASREGQGHEKLFF. The CDR3 bases are TGTGCCAGCCGGGAGGGACAGGGGCATGAAAAACTGTTTTTT.

The chain is built from TRBV5-1 and TRBJ1-2; D is possibly TRBD1 (6 bases). The germline gives CDR1 SGHRS, CDR2 YFSETQ. The CDR3 sequence is 15 residues long. V lost 0 bases and J lost 2, with 11 bases in between. In DNA, the CDR3 is TGCGCCAGCAGCTTGGAGAGACAGGTAAACTATGGCTACACCTTC. It encodes CASSLERQVNYGYTF.

On this clonotype: A read error may be the cause here, since a much bigger clone is one base away. The chain is built from TRBV7-2 and TRBJ2-3; D is unresolved. Germline loops: CDR1 SGHTA, CDR2 FQGNSA. The CDR3 is 16 residues long. With 2 bases removed from V and 11 bases from J, the gap between germline ends came to 23 bases. CDR3 coding DNA: TGTGCCAGCAGCTTAAGAGGAGACCGCCACTGGAATAGGCAGTATTTT. It codes for CASSLRGDRHWNRQYF.

With regard to this clonotype: A far larger clone is a single base away, which makes a read error likely. As the CDR3 is not closed by the conserved phenylalanine or tryptophan, this likely results from a read error. V usage is TRBV11-2 and J usage is TRBJ1-2; D gene unclear. CDR3 size: 15 residues. V gave up 0 bases and J gave up 2 bases, with 10 bases separating them. CDR1 and CDR2 (germline): SGHAT, FQNNGV. This CDR3 reads CASSLDPQLNYGYTS. In nucleotides, the CDR3 is TGTGCCAGCAGCTTAGATCCGCAACTAAACTATGGCTACACCTCC.

This clonotype was seen at least ten times. The chain carries TRBV6-1 and TRBJ2-5; possibly TRBD2 for D (5 bases). Deletions cut 6 bases from V and 5 bases from J, with 19 bases between. The germline CDR1 and CDR2 sequences are MNHNS and SASEGT. The CDR3 sequence is 15 residues long. The DNA of the CDR3 is TGTGCCAGCAGCCTCCTTGGGGAGCTCCAGGAGACCCAGTACTTC. Its translation: CASSLLGELQETQYF.

The rearrangement uses TRBV7-9 and TRBJ2-3, with 7 bases identical to TRBD2. This CDR3 has 14 residues. Germline CDR1 SEHNR, CDR2 FQNEAQ (reference sequence). Trimming took 8 bases from V and 2 from J; bases not matched to a gene: 7. CDR3 nucleotides: TGTGCCAGCGCCCGGGGGGACCTCACAGATACGCAGTATTTT. Translation gives CASARGDLTDTQYF.

This clonotype was recorded many times. This chain uses TRBV7-9 with TRBJ1-5; a possible D gene is TRBD1 (5 bases). Trimming pared 1 base from V and 4 bases from J, leaving 11 bases between. Germline V lookup: CDR1 SEHNR, CDR2 FQNEAQ (reference sequence). CDR3 length equals 15 residues. The CDR3 DNA is TGTGCCAGCAGCTTAGGGGTAGGGGAGAATCAGCCCCAGCATTTT. Protein sequence: CASSLGVGENQPQHF.

This clonotype appeared many times. This sequence joins TRBV3-1 and TRBJ2-5, with D hard to call. The V and J ends lost 7 bases and 1 base respectively, with 4 bases between them. This CDR3 is 11 amino acids long. Germline V gives CDR1 LGHDT, CDR2 YNNKEL (reference sequence). The DNA of the CDR3 is TGTGCCAGCACAGGCCAAGAGACCCAGTACTTC. This gives the protein CASTGQETQYF.

At least ten counts were recorded for this clonotype. This sequence joins TRBV5-1 and TRBJ2-7, with D possibly matching TRBD2 (6 bases). CDR1 and CDR2 (germline): SGHRS, YFSETQ. Deletions cut 0 bases from V and 3 bases from J, with 10 bases between. The CDR3 consists of 14 residues. The CDR3 loop reads CASSLENSGYEQYF. CDR3 nucleotides: TGCGCCAGCAGCTTGGAAAATAGCGGCTACGAGCAGTACTTC.

This clonotype was recorded many times. The chain is built from TRBV29-1 and TRBJ2-3, with 10 bases identical to TRBD2. The CDR3 sequence is 16 residues long. Germline CDR1 reads SQVTM; CDR2 reads ANQGSEA. The J segment lost 3 bases and the V segment lost 6 bases, leaving 12 bases of the junction unmatched. As DNA, the CDR3 is TGCAGCGTCAAGGGGCTAGCGGGGGCGTTAACAGATACGCAGTATTTT. Its translation: CSVKGLAGALTDTQYF.

The table lists this clonotype with many counts. The DNA for the CDR3 is TGTGCCAGCAGTATCTACAGGGGGCGCTTGGGAGAGACCCAGTACTTC. Translating gives CASSIYRGRLGETQYF. The chain employs TRBV28 and TRBJ2-5; 9 nucleotides line up with TRBD1. The CDR3 is 16 residues long. Trimming cost V 5 bases and J 4 bases; bases outside gene matches: 11. Germline V gene data show CDR1 as MDHEN and CDR2 as SYDVKM.

The table lists this clonotype with a few counts. V is TRBV27 and J is TRBJ2-1; D ambiguous. V was cut by 5 bases and J by 3 bases, with 14 bases left in between. The CDR3 has 15 residues. Germline CDR1 and CDR2: MNHEY and SMNVEV (reference sequence). The CDR3 DNA sequence: TGTGCCAGCAGTACCACACCGGTGGGCTACAATGAGCAGTTCTTC. This codes for CASSTTPVGYNEQFF.

In this sample, this clonotype turned up a few times. J is TRBJ1-1 and V is TRBV2; D may be TRBD1 (6 bases). The CDR3 extends over 15 amino acids. V was clipped by 3 bases and J by 0 bases, with 11 bases between them. Looked up from germline, CDR1 is SNHLY and CDR2 is FYNNEI. The CDR3 DNA follows: TGTGCCAGCAGTGAGACCGGGACATTGAACACTGAAGCTTTCTTT. Its translation is CASSETGTLNTEAFF.

The chain combines TRBV20-1 with TRBJ2-1; 8 bases match TRBD2. The CDR3 is made up of 14 amino acids. Germline lookup yields CDR1 DFQATT and CDR2 SNEGSKA (reference sequence). J gave up 4 bases and V 6 bases, and 8 bases lay outside the gene matches. CDR3 DNA sequence: TGCAGTGCCCCCCCAGCGGGGGTATACAATGAGCAGTTCTTC. Its translation is CSAPPAGVYNEQFF.

V is TRBV14 and J is TRBJ1-2; 8 bases are shared with TRBD1. V dropped 1 base and J dropped 4; count of bases not matched to a gene: 2. The CDR3 totals 14 residues. The germline gives CDR1 SGHDN, CDR2 FVKESK. CDR3 bases: TGTGCCAGCAGCCAAGGGGACAGGATCTATGGCTACACCTTC. Amino acids: CASSQGDRIYGYTF.

This clonotype has just a few counts. The chain employs TRBV10-3 and TRBJ1-2; D may be TRBD1 (5 bases). CDR1 ENHRY and CDR2 SYGVKD come from the germline V gene. Trimming pared 5 bases from V and 0 bases from J, leaving 22 bases between. This CDR3 comprises 18 residues. The CDR3 DNA reads TGTGCCATCAGTTTCCCAAAGTCTGGGACCCCAGCTAACTATGGCTACACCTTC. Protein product: CAISFPKSGTPANYGYTF.

The V and J genes are TRBV3-1 and TRBJ2-7; 9 bases are shared with TRBD1. V shed 2 bases, J shed 6 bases, and the junction held 8 bases outside the gene matches. The CDR3 has 15 residues. Germline V lookup: CDR1 LGHDT, CDR2 YNNKEL (reference sequence). CDR3 protein: CASSQYRDRVVEQYF. The DNA of the CDR3 is TGTGCCAGCAGCCAATACCGGGACAGGGTTGTCGAGCAGTACTTC.

This clonotype was seen many times. The chain carries TRBV6-1 and TRBJ1-6, with 9 nucleotides matching TRBD1. In germline, CDR1 is MNHNS, CDR2 SASEGT. The CDR3 runs to 14 residues. Trimming at V came to 6 bases and at J to 9 bases, leaving 6 bases not matched to a gene. CDR3 residues: CASSPGDRVSPLHF. The CDR3, as DNA: TGTGCCAGCAGCCCCGGGGACAGGGTTTCACCCCTCCACTTT.

This clonotype has ten or more counts. The chain is built from TRBV18 and TRBJ1-1, with D possibly being TRBD1 (5 bases). Germline CDR1 reads KGHSH; CDR2 reads LQKENI. V gave up 4 bases and J gave up 6 bases, with 15 bases separating them. CDR3 length: 14 residues. The CDR3: CASSRRGTDAEAFF. The CDR3 DNA sequence: TGTGCCAGCTCACGTAGGGGCACTGACGCTGAAGCTTTCTTT.

This clonotype showed up many times. The CDR3 nucleotides read TGTGCCACCAGTGATCAAGAAGGGACTGAAGCTTTCTTT. Encoded protein: CATSDQEGTEAFF. This rearrangement joins TRBV24-1 to TRBJ1-1; the D is unclear. Germline CDR1 is KGHDR and CDR2 is SFDVKD. V lost 3 bases to trimming and J lost 5 bases, with 9 bases between them. The CDR3 loop spans 13 amino acids.

Details on this clonotype: A single base separates this from a much larger clone, so it may be a read error. CDR3 in DNA: TGTGCCAGCAGCTGGACGGTATACGAGGAGTACTTC. Protein sequence: CASSWTVYEEYF. This rearrangement joins TRBV6-1 to TRBJ2-7, with no clear D. Germline V gives CDR1 MNHNS, CDR2 SASEGT. This CDR3 has 12 residues.